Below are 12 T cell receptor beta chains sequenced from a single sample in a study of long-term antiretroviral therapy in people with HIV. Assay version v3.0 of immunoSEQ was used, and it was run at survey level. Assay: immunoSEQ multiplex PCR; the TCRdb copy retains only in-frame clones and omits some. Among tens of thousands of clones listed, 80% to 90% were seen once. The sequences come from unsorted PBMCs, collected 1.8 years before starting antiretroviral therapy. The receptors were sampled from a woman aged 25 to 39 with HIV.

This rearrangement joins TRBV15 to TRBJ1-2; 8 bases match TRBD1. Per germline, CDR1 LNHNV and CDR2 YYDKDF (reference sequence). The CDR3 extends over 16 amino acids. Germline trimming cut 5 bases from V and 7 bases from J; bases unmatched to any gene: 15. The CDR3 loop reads CATSEGHLGQALGYTF. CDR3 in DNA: TGTGCCACCAGCGAGGGTCACCTGGGACAGGCCCTTGGCTACACCTTC.

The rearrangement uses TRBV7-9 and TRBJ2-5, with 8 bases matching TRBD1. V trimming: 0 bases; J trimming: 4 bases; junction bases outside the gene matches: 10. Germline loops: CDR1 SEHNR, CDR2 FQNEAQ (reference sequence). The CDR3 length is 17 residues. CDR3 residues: CASSLADDRGLRETQYF. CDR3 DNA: TGTGCCAGCAGCTTAGCAGACGACAGGGGTCTTCGAGAGACCCAGTACTTC.

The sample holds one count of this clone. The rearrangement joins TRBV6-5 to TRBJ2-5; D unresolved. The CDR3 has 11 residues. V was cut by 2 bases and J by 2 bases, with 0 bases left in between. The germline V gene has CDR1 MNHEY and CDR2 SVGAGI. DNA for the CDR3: TGTGCCAGCAGTTACCAAGAGACCCAGTACTTC. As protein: CASSYQETQYF.

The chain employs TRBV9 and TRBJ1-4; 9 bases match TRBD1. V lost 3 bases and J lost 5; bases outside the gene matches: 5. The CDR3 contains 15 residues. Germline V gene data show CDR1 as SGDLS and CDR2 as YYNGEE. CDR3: CASSGTGGSNEKLFF. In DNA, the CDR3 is TGTGCCAGCAGCGGAACAGGGGGCTCAAATGAAAAACTGTTTTTT.

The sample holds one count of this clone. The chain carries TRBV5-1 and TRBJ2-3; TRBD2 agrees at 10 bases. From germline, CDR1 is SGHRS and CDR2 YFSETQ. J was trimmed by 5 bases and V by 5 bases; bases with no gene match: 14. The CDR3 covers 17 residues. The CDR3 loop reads CASSPTVSGGQGDTQYF. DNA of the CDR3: TGCGCCAGCAGTCCTACCGTTAGCGGGGGGCAGGGAGATACGCAGTATTTT.

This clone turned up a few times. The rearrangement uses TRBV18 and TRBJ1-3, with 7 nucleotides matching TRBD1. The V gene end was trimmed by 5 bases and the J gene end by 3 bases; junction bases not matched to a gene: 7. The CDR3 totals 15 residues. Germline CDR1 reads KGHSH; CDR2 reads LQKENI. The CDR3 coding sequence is TGTGCCAGCTCAGCGGACAGGTTCGGTGGAAACACCATATATTTT. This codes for CASSADRFGGNTIYF.

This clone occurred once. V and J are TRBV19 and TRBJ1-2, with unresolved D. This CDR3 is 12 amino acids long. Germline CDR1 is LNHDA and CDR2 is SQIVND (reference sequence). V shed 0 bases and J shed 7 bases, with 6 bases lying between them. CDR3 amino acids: CASSIERAGYTF. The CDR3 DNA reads TGTGCCAGTAGTATAGAGCGGGCTGGCTACACCTTC.

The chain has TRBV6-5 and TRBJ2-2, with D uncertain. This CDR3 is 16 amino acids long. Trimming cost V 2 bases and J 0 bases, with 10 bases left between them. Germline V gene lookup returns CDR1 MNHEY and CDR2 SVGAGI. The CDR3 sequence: CASSYQNIPNTGELFF. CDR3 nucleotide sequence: TGTGCCAGCAGTTACCAAAATATCCCGAACACCGGGGAGCTGTTTTTT.

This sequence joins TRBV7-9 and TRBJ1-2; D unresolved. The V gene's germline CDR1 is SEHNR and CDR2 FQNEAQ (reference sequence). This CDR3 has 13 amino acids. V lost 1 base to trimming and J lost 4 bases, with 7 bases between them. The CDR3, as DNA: TGTGCCAGCAGCTTAGGACAAATCTATGGCTACACCTTC. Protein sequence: CASSLGQIYGYTF.

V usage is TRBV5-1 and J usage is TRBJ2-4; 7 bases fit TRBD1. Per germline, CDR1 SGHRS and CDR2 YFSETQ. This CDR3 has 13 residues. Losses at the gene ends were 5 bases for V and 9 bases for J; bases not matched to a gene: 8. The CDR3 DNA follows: TGCGCCAGCAGTGAGTCAGGGGGAACCATTCAGTACTTC. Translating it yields CASSESGGTIQYF.

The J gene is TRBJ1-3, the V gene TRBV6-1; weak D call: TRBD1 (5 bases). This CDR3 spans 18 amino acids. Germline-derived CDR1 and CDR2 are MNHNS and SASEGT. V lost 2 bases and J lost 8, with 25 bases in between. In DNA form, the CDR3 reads TGTGCCAGCAGTGAATTATACCTCGGGACCTCGCGAGGAGACACCATATATTTT. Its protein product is CASSELYLGTSRGDTIYF.

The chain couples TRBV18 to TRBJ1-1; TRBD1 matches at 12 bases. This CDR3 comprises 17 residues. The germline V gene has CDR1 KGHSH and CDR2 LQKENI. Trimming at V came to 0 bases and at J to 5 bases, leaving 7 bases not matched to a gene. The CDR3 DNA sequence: TGTGCCAGCTCACCACCATTGGGACAGGGGGCGAGGACTGAAGCTTTCTTT. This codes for CASSPPLGQGARTEAFF.